This T cell receptor beta chain appears in the sequencing data of a study of Ad26.COV2.S vaccination and SARS-CoV-2 variants. Turning to the study itself: Donor was assigned to the Ad26.COV2.S arm of trial COV1001. Dosing was one shot or two shots 56 days apart.

Sequencing was performed with immunoSEQ multiplex PCR; in TCRdb, only in-frame clones are kept and a portion is missing. The top ten clones hold 3.3% of a sample with about 350,000 clones, 80% to 90% of them seen once. This CDR3 spans 14 amino acids. V was pared by 8 bases and J by 3 bases, with 9 bases of the junction left unmatched. The V gene's germline CDR1 is ENHRY and CDR2 SYGVKD. Treatment of the sample: roughly 18 received Ad26.COV2.S at low or high dose, single or two shots; several received placebo; per-sample allocation not given. Day 63 after the first injection of vaccine or placebo was the sampling time. On this clone itself: Its specificity is not known.

Study results and caveats: Similar non-spike TCR breadth was seen in vaccine and placebo recipients.

The TCR comes from a person aged 18 to 59 who received the Ad26.COV2.S COVID-19 vaccine or a placebo. The chain joins TRBV10-3 to TRBJ1-1; 7 nucleotides agree with TRBD1. The source material was peripheral blood, sampled in a trial of Ad26.COV2.S vaccine versus placebo. The CDR3, as DNA: TGTGCCATCGGGAACCGGGACAGCCACACTGAAGCTTTCTTT. Translated, it gives CAIGNRDSHTEAFF.